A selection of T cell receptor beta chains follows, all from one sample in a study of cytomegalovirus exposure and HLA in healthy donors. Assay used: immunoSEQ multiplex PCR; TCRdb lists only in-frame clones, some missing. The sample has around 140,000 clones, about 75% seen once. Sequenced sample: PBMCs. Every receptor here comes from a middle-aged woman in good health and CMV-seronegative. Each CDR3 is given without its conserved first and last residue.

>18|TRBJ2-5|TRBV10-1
ASSEVEGDRRDRRTWTQY
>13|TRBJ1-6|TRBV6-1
ASNPGGGITSPLH
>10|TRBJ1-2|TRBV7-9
ASSLVLYGYT
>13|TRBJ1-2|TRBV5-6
ASRRDSTYNYGYT
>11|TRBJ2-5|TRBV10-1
ASSESTKETQY
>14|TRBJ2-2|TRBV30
AWSTRTGRGTGELF
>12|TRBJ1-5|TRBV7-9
ASRYHGWNQPQH
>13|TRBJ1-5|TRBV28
ASSSGTRGNQPQH
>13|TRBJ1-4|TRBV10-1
ASSEAGGYDEKLF
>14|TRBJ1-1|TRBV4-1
ASSQGPGQGSTEAF
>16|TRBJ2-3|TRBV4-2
ASSQDPGSGAGTDTQY
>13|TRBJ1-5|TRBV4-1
ASSHDGGYNQPQH
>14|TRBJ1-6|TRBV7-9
ASSPAGIVYNSPLH
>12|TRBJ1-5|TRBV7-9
ASSSGQVNQPQH
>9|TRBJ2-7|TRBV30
AWSPGGEQY
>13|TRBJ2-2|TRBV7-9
ASSLVQGPTGELF
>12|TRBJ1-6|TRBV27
ASKQGTSNSPLH
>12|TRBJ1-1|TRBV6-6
ASRTGTLPTEAF
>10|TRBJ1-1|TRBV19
ASRQDYTEAF
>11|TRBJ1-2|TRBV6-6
ASSQDGLYGYT
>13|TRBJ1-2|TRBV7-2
ASSLEAGNSYGYT
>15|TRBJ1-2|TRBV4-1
ASSQGGTSGDLHGYT
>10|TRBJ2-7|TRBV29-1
SVEAGSYEQY
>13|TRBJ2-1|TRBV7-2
ASRFPGLASNEQF
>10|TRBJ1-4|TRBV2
ASSRQGMKLF
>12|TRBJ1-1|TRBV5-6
ASSWRDRHTEAF
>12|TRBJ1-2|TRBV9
ASSVGDRGPGYT
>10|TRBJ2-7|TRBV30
AWSVNQREQY
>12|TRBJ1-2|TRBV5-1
ASSLDTPNYGYT
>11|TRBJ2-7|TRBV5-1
ASSLVTDYEQY
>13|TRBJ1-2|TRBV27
ASSPLTDLHYGYT
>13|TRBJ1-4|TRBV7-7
ASSLGDSAGEKLF
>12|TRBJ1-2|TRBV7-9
ASSLQGADYGYT
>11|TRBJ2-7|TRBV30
AWTQDRSYGQY
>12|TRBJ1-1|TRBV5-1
ASSSGQLYTEAF
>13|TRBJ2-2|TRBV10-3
AIASKGANTGELF
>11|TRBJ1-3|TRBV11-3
ASSRGSGNTIY
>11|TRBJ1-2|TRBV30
AWSERRGHGYT
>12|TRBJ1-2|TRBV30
AWTLPGLTNGYT
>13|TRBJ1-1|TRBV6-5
ASSSGTVTNTEAF
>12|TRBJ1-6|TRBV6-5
ASSSRVKNSPLH
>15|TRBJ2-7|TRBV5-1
ASSEAPRTSGGYEQY
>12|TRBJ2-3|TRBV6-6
ASRSERGTDTQY
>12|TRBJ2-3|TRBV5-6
ASSLASSTDTQY
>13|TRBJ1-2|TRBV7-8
ASSPGTGANYGYT
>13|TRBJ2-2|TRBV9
ASSVLGENTGELF
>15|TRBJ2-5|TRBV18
ASSRLSDWTSAETQY
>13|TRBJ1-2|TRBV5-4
ASSQGQWDRYGYT
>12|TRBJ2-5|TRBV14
ASSKTRSQETQY
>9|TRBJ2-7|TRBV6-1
ASSDQGAKY
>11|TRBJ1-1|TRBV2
ASRAGDDTEAF
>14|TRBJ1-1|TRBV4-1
ASRQMTGAHDTEAF
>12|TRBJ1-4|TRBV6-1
ASSEGTGVEKLF
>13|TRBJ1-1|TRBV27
ASRNYRGASTEAF
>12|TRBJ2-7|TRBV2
ASSSGTGGFGQY
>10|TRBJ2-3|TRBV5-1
ASWGYTDTQY
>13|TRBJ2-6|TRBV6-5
ASSYPGQGANVLT
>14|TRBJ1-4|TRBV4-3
ASSQGSGQGVEKLF